The T cell receptor beta chain described here comes from a study of shared clonotypes between healthy human individuals. On the study more broadly: Three plates each covered CD4 naive and memory; CD8 naive two, CD8 memory one. Overall study findings and caveats: About 5% was the fraction of naive CD4 clonotypes found shared across a handful of donors. How much donors shared clonotypes was expected to be affected by sequencing depth.

For sorted subsets, about 190 ng DNA per replicate equaled about 30,000 T cell genomes. Method: immunoSEQ multiplex PCR; TCRdb's copy keeps in-frame clones and lacks some. The data contain around 700,000 clones, around three quarters of them singletons. CDR1 is SGHTA and CDR2 is FQGNSA in the germline V gene. Unmatched junction bases numbered 1, after V lost 5 bases and J lost 1 base. CDR3 length: 13 amino acids. This clone has only a few counts. Its antigen remains unknown. This receptor was taken from a woman in her thirties in good health. The chain uses TRBV7-2 and TRBJ1-2, with 7 positions matching TRBD1. The sequenced sample was memory CD4+ T cells sorted from blood. The subset is: CD45RA-negative fraction. The CDR3 is CASSRDSNYGYTF. CDR3 DNA sequence: TGTGCCAGCAGCCGGGACAGTAACTATGGCTACACCTTC.